This is a list of T cell receptor beta chains from one sample in a study of patients and donors after allogeneic stem cell transplantation. Using its own MiXCR run on the RT-PCR reads, TCRdb lists one record per CDR3 protein. Among about 410,000 distinct CDR3 sequences listed, 16% were seen once. Material for sequencing was blood, either unsorted or a sorted T cell fraction (not recorded which). The receptors here all came from a human donor who was either an allogeneic HSCT recipient or a stem cell or donor lymphocyte infusion donor (not recorded which). It is not recorded whose cells these are; they may come from a transplant donor. The CDR3 runs from the conserved cysteine through the conserved F or W. The D gene is left open where the match is weak. Clone size is stated in some rows and not others, as once, few, many or a class when expanded.

>TRBV11-3|TRBD1|few|TRBJ1-1
CASSPRDRGDTEAFF
TGTGCCAGCAGCCCCCGGGACAGGGGGGACACTGAAGCTTTCTTT
>TRBV20-1|TRBD1|.|TRBJ1-4
CSASDRVDEKLFF
TGCAGTGCTTCGGACAGGGTGGATGAAAAACTGTTTTTT
>TRBV2|TRBD1|many|TRBJ1-1
CASRGQGNTEAFF
TGTGCCAGCAGGGGACAGGGGAACACTGAAGCTTTCTTT
>TRBV20-1|.|.|TRBJ1-6
CSAGEDNYSPLHF
TGCAGTGCTGGGGAGGACAACTATTCACCCCTCCACTTT
>TRBV24-1|TRBD2|.|TRBJ2-1
CATSDSWTSGRPTEQFF
TGTGCCACCAGTGATTCTTGGACTAGCGGCAGGCCCACTGAGCAGTTCTTC
>TRBV7-9|.|few|TRBJ2-7
CASSFPGQDSYEQYF
TGTGCCAGCAGCTTTCCCGGACAAGACTCCTACGAGCAGTACTTC
>TRBV10-3|.|many|TRBJ1-2
CAISESTGIYGYTF
TGTGCCATCAGTGAGTCAACAGGGATTTATGGCTACACCTTC
>TRBV7-6|.|few|TRBJ2-3
CASSLGQGMDTQYF
TGTGCCAGCAGCTTAGGCCAGGGAATGGATACGCAGTATTTT
>TRBV12-3/TRBV12-4|.|many|TRBJ2-7
CASAGPTGIYF
TGTGCCAGCGCCGGCCCGACGGGGATTTACTTC
>TRBV6-1|TRBD1|.|TRBJ2-4
CASDPGQVFLAKNIQYF
TGTGCCAGCGATCCGGGACAGGTTTTTCTAGCCAAAAACATTCAGTACTTC
>TRBV18|.|.|TRBJ1-1
CASSNLQGQGITEAFF
TGTGCCAGCTCAAACCTTCAAGGGCAGGGGATCACTGAAGCTTTCTTT
>TRBV7-9|.|many|TRBJ1-1
CASSTRVLGTEAFF
TGTGCCAGCAGCACCAGGGTGTTGGGCACTGAAGCTTTCTTT
>TRBV7-9|TRBD2|few|TRBJ2-1
CASSFIPGLAGGIFF
TGTGCCAGCAGCTTCATTCCGGGACTAGCGGGAGGGATTTTCTTC
>TRBV25-1|.|.|TRBJ1-1
CASSDFGRLVF
TGTGCCAGCAGTGACTTCGGAAGGCTGGTTTTT
>TRBV6-5|.|.|TRBJ1-6
CASSSNGRNSPLHF
TGTGCCAGCAGTTCTAACGGACGGAATTCACCCCTCCACTTT
>TRBV3-1|TRBD1|.|TRBJ2-7
CASSWDRDYEQYF
TGTGCCAGCAGCTGGGACAGGGATTACGAGCAGTACTTC
>TRBV20-1|.|.|TRBJ2-2
CSARDPRTRPNTGELFF
TGCAGTGCTAGAGACCCTAGGACGAGACCGAACACCGGGGAGCTGTTTTTT
>TRBV4-3|.|.|TRBJ1-2
CASSQEAPAVNYGYTF
TGCGCCAGCAGCCAAGAAGCCCCGGCCGTCAACTATGGCTACACCTTC
>TRBV5-1|.|.|TRBJ2-3
CASLIGSGWATDTQYF
TGCGCCAGCCTTATAGGGTCCGGGTGGGCCACAGATACGCAGTATTTT
>TRBV18|.|.|TRBJ2-2
CASSHRGRDPTGELFF
TGTGCCAGCTCCCACCGGGGCCGGGACCCCACCGGGGAGCTGTTTTTT
>TRBV5-1|TRBD2|few|TRBJ2-2
CASSTSGGLVGELFF
TGCGCCAGTTCAACTAGCGGGGGGCTCGTCGGGGAGCTGTTTTTT
>TRBV10-3|.|few|TRBJ2-7
CAISLGASYEQYF
TGTGCCATCAGCCTCGGGGCCTCCTACGAGCAGTACTTC
>TRBV4-2|.|.|TRBJ2-3
CASSLLGRPDTQYF
TGTGCCAGCAGCCTCCTCGGACGGCCAGATACGCAGTATTTT
>TRBV2|TRBD1|.|TRBJ1-2
CASSDYTQGANYGYTF
TGTGCCAGCAGTGATTATACCCAGGGGGCTAACTATGGCTACACCTTC
>TRBV12-3/TRBV12-4|TRBD2|many|TRBJ2-7
CASSLVSGAYEQYF
TGTGCCAGCAGTTTAGTTAGCGGGGCCTACGAGCAGTACTTC
>TRBV9|.|.|TRBJ2-2
CASSPLSTGELFF
TGTGCCAGCAGCCCCCTTTCCACCGGGGAGCTGTTTTTT
>TRBV6-1|TRBD1|.|TRBJ2-1
CASSLDRDYNEQFF
TGTGCCAGCAGTCTGGACAGGGACTACAATGAGCAGTTCTTC
>TRBV6-1|.|.|TRBJ2-1
CASSPARPLDNEQFF
TGTGCCAGCAGTCCAGCTAGGCCGTTGGACAATGAGCAGTTCTTC
>TRBV20-1|.|few|TRBJ1-5
CSASGGRGSNQPQHF
TGCAGTGCTAGTGGGGGCCGCGGGAGCAATCAGCCCCAGCATTTT
>TRBV21-1|.|few|TRBJ2-4
CASSRDSGTGNGAKNIQYF
TGTGCCAGCAGCAGGGACTCCGGGACAGGGAATGGAGCAAAAAACATTCAGTACTTC
>TRBV7-3|TRBD1|.|TRBJ2-3
CASSSIPIRGTDTQYF
TGTGCCAGCAGCTCGATTCCCATCAGGGGGACAGATACGCAGTATTTT
>TRBV9|.|.|TRBJ2-3
CASSVGITLAADTQYF
TGTGCCAGCAGCGTAGGGATCACGTTAGCGGCGGATACGCAGTATTTT
>TRBV29-1|TRBD1|.|TRBJ2-7
CSAAGQGSVSYEQYF
TGCAGCGCCGCGGGACAGGGGTCGGTCTCCTACGAGCAGTACTTC
>TRBV6-2/TRBV6-3|.|.|TRBJ2-6
CASRRTVSGANVLTF
TGTGCCAGCAGGAGGACGGTTTCTGGGGCCAACGTCCTGACTTTC
>TRBV5-4|TRBD2|.|TRBJ2-3
CASSLRTSGGKDTQYF
TGTGCCAGCAGCCTCCGGACTAGCGGGGGTAAAGATACGCAGTATTTT
>TRBV12-3/TRBV12-4|.|many|TRBJ2-7
CASSGGLSYEQYF
TGTGCCAGCAGCGGCGGCCTCTCCTACGAGCAGTACTTC
>TRBV2|.|many|TRBJ2-2
CASSEFSARTGELFF
TGTGCCAGCAGTGAGTTCAGCGCGCGCACCGGGGAGCTGTTTTTT
>TRBV24-1|.|few|TRBJ2-1
CATSDPTNGRGEQFF
TGTGCCACCAGTGACCCGACGAACGGACGGGGTGAGCAGTTCTTC
>TRBV29-1|TRBD2|many|TRBJ2-2
CSGKRGSNTGELFF
TGCAGCGGGAAGCGGGGGAGCAACACCGGGGAGCTGTTTTTT
>TRBV20-1|.|.|TRBJ1-2
CSARAAPVGPNYGYTF
TGCAGTGCTAGAGCGGCACCGGTAGGGCCTAACTATGGCTACACCTTC
>TRBV25-1|.|few|TRBJ2-2
CASRGDIKTRELFF
TGTGCCAGCAGAGGGGACATCAAAACCCGGGAGCTGTTTTTT
>TRBV5-6|.|.|TRBJ1-3
CASSDKPGNTIYF
TGTGCCAGCAGCGACAAGCCTGGAAACACCATATATTTT
>TRBV12-5|.|.|TRBJ2-2
CASGLVRQGVGELFF
TGTGCTAGTGGTTTGGTACGGCAGGGAGTGGGGGAGCTGTTTTTT
>TRBV20-1|.|many|TRBJ2-7
CSATRVQGSSEQYF
TGCAGTGCGACTAGGGTCCAGGGTAGTAGCGAGCAGTACTTC
>TRBV12-3/TRBV12-4|.|few|TRBJ2-1
CASTPRGPLYNEQFF
TGTGCCAGCACTCCAAGGGGACCCCTCTACAATGAGCAGTTCTTC
>TRBV24-1|.|few|TRBJ2-7
CATSDPARGFEQYF
TGTGCCACCAGTGATCCCGCACGCGGGTTCGAGCAGTACTTC
>TRBV29-1|.|few|TRBJ2-5
CSVPLGSRMETQYF
TGCAGCGTACCTCTGGGGAGCCGGATGGAGACCCAGTACTTC
>TRBV12-3/TRBV12-4|.|many|TRBJ1-5
CASSLAQGKPQHF
TGTGCCAGCAGTTTAGCGCAAGGAAAGCCCCAGCATTTT
>TRBV5-1|.|.|TRBJ1-3
CASSLGDKPSGNTIYF
TGCGCCAGCAGCTTGGGGGACAAACCCTCTGGAAACACCATATATTTT
>TRBV7-7|.|.|TRBJ2-5
CASSTGTVNQETQYF
TGTGCCAGCAGCACCGGGACCGTAAACCAAGAGACCCAGTACTTC
>TRBV20-1|.|few|TRBJ2-3
CSSLRGAITDTQYF
TGCAGTTCCCTTAGGGGGGCGATCACAGATACGCAGTATTTT
>TRBV4-2|.|.|TRBJ2-3
CASSQKRGTRTDTQYF
TGTGCCAGCAGCCAAAAAAGGGGGACTCGCACAGATACGCAGTATTTT
>TRBV20-1|TRBD2|.|TRBJ2-1
CSARDPWTSGVSSYNEQFF
TGCAGTGCTAGAGATCCCTGGACTAGCGGGGTCAGCTCCTACAATGAGCAGTTCTTC
>TRBV27|TRBD2|few|TRBJ2-1
CASSLSGGGALNEQFF
TGTGCCAGCAGTTTATCGGGCGGGGGGGCCCTCAATGAGCAGTTCTTC